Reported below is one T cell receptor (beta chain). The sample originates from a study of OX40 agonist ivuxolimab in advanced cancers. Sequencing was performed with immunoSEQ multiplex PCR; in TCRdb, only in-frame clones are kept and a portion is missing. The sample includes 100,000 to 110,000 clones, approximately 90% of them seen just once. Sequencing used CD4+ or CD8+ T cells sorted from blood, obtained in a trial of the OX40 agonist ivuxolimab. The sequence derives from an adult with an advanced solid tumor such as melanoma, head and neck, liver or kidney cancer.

CDR3 nucleotides: TGCAGCGTTTCAGGGGGCCCGAATCAGCCCCAGCATTTT. Protein product: CSVSGGPNQPQHF. V and J are TRBV29-1 and TRBJ1-5; TRBD1 matches 8 bases. The CDR3 has 13 amino acids. Trimming at V came to 5 bases and at J to 4 bases, leaving 4 bases not matched to a gene. From germline, CDR1 is SQVTM and CDR2 ANQGSEA.